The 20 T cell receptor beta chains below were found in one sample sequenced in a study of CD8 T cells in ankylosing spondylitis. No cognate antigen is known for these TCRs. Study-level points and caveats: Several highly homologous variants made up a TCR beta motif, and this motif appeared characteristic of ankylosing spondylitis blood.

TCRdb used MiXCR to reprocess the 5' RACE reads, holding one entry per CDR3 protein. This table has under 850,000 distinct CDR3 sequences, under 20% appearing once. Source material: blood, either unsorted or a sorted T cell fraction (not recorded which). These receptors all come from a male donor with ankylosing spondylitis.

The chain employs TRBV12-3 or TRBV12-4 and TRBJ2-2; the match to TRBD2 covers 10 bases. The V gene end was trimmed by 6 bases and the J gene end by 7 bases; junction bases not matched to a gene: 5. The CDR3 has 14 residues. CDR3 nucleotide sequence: TGTGCCAGCAGCCGAGCGGGAGGGGTCGGGGAGCTGTTTTTT. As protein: CASSRAGGVGELFF.

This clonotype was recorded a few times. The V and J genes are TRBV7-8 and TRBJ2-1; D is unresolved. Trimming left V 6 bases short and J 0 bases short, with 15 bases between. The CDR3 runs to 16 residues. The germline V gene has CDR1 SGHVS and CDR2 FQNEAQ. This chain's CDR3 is CASSFHSEYSYNEQFF. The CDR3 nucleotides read TGTGCCAGCAGTTTCCATTCAGAGTACTCCTACAATGAGCAGTTCTTC.

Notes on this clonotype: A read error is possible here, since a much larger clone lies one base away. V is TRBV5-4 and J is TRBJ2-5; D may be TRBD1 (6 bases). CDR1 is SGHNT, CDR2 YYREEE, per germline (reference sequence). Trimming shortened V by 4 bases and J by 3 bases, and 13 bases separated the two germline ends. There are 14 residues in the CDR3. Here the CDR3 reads CASSLKTGEETQYF. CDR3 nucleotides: TGTGCCAGCAGCCTAAAGACAGGAGAAGAGACCCAGTACTTC.

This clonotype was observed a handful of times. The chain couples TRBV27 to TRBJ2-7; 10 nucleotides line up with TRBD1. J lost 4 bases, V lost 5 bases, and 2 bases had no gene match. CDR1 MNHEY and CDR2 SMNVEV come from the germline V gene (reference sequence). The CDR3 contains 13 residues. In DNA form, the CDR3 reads TGTGCCAGCAGTGACAGGGGGCTTTACGAGCAGTACTTC. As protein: CASSDRGLYEQYF.

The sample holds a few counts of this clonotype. CDR3 region: CASSLWIGTSSGANVLTF. CDR3 in DNA: TGCGCCAGCAGCTTGTGGATAGGGACCTCGTCTGGGGCCAACGTCCTGACTTTC. The chain carries TRBV5-1 and TRBJ2-6; D possibly matches TRBD1 or TRBD2 (5 bases each). Germline V gene lookup returns CDR1 SGHRS and CDR2 YFSETQ. Trimming removed 1 base from V and 1 base from J, with 15 bases in between. This CDR3 is 18 amino acids long.

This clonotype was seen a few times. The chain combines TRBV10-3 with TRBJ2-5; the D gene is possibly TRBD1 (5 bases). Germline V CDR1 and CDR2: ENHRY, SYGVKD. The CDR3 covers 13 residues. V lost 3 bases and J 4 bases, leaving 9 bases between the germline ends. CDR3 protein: CAISDRGGETQYF. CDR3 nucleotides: TGTGCCATCAGTGATAGGGGCGGAGAGACCCAGTACTTC.

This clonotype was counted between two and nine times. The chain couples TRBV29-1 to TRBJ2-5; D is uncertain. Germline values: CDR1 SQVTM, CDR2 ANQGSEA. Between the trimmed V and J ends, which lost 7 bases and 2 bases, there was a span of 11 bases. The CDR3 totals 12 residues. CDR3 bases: TGCAGCGCCCGAGAAGGGCAAGAGACCCAGTACTTC. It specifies CSAREGQETQYF.

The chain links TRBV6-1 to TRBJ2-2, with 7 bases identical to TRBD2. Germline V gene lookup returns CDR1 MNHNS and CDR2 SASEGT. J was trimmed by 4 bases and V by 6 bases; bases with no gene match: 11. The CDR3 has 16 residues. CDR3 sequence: CASSLSAGVGTGELFF. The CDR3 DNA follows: TGTGCCAGCAGCCTCTCCGCGGGGGTCGGCACCGGGGAGCTGTTTTTT.

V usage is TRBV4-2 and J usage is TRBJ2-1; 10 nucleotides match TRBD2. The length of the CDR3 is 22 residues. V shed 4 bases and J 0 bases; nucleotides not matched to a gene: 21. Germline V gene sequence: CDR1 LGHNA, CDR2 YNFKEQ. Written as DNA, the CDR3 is TGTGCCAGCAGCCCTACCCCCGTGTTGTTAGCGGGGGGCCTGAGCTCCTACAATGAGCAGTTCTTC. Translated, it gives CASSPTPVLLAGGLSSYNEQFF.

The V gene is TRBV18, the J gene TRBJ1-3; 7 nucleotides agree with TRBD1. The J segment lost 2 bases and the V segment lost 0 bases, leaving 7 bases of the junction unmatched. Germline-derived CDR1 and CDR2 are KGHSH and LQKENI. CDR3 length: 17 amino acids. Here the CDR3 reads CASSPPDRLLPGNTIYF. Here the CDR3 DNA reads TGTGCCAGCTCACCACCGGACAGGCTGCTGCCTGGAAACACCATATATTTT.

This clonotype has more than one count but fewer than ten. CDR3 sequence reads: CASSSYAGGEETQYF. CDR3 DNA sequence: TGTGCCAGCAGCTCTTATGCGGGGGGCGAGGAGACCCAGTACTTC. The chain recombines TRBV11-3 with TRBJ2-5; 8 nucleotides match TRBD2. The CDR3 is made up of 15 amino acids. CDR1 SGHNT and CDR2 YENEEA come from the germline V gene. Unmatched junction bases numbered 9, after V lost 4 bases and J lost 5 bases.

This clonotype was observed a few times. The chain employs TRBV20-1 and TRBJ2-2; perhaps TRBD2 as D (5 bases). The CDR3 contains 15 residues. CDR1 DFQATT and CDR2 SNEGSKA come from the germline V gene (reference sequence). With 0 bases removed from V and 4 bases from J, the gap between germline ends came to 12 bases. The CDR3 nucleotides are TGCAGTGCTAGAGATTACGGGGAAGGCACCGGGGAGCTGTTTTTT. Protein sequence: CSARDYGEGTGELFF.

CDR3 residues: CASSLRLGGMEDTEAFF. DNA of the CDR3: TGCGCCAGCAGCCTGAGATTAGGGGGAATGGAGGACACTGAAGCTTTCTTT. The rearrangement uses TRBV4-1 and TRBJ1-1; the D gene is possibly TRBD1 (6 bases). The CDR3 has 17 amino acids. Germline assignment: CDR1 MGHRA and CDR2 YSYEKL. With 4 bases removed from V and 3 bases from J, the gap between germline ends came to 21 bases.

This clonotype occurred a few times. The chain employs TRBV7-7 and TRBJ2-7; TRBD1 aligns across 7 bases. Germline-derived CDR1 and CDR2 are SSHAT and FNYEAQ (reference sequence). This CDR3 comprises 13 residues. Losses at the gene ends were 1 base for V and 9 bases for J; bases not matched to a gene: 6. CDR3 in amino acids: CASSLDFGDRQYF. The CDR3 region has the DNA TGTGCCAGCAGCTTAGATTTTGGGGACAGGCAGTACTTC.

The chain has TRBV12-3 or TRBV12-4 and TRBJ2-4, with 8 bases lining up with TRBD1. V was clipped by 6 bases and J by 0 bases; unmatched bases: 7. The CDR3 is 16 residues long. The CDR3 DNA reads TGTGCCAGCAGCTCCAGACAGGGGCTAGCCAAAAACATTCAGTACTTC. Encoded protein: CASSSRQGLAKNIQYF.

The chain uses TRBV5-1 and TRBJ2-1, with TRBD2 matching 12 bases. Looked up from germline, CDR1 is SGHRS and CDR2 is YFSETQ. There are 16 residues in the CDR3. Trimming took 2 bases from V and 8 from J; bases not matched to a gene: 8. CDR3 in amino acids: CASSFTGTSGWDEQFF. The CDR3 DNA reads TGCGCCAGCAGCTTTACCGGGACTAGCGGGTGGGATGAGCAGTTCTTC. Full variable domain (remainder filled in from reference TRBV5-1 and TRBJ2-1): KAGVTQTPRYLIKTRGQQVTLSCSPISGHRSVSWYQQTPGQGLQFLFEYFSETQRNKGNFPGRFSGRQFSNSRSEMNVSTLELGDSALYLCASSFTGTSGWDEQFFGPGTRLTVL.

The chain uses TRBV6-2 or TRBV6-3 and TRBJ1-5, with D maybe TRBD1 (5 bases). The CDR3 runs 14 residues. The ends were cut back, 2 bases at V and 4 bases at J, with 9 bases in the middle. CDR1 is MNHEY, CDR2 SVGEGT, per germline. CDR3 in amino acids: CASSYAQGNQPQHF. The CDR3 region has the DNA TGTGCCAGCAGTTACGCCCAGGGTAATCAGCCCCAGCATTTT.

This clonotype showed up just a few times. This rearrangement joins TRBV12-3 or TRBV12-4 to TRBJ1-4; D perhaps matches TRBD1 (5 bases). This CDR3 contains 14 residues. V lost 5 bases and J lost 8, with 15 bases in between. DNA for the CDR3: TGTGCCAGCAGTGCGGGAGGGGTACGAGAAAAACTGTTTTTT. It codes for CASSAGGVREKLFF.

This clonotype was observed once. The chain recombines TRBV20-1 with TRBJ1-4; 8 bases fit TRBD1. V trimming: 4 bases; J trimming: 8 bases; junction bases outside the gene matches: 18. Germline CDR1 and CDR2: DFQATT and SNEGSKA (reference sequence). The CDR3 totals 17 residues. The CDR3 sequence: CSATLRTGFKSVEKLFF. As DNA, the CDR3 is TGCAGTGCTACCCTTCGGACAGGGTTTAAATCTGTAGAAAAACTGTTTTTT.

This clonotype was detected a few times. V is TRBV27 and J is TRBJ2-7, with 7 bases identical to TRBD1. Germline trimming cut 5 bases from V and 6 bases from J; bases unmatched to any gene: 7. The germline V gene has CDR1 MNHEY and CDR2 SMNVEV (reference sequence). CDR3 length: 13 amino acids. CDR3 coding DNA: TGTGCCAGCAGTCCCGACAGGGATGTCGAGCAGTACTTC. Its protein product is CASSPDRDVEQYF.